A selection of T cell receptor beta chains follows, all from one sample in a study of shared clonotypes between healthy human individuals. Only in-frame clones appear in the TCRdb table, and some are missing; sequencing was by immunoSEQ multiplex PCR. The data show some 1,100,000 clones, more than 75% seen once. The sample consisted of memory CD4+ T cells from PBMCs. Receptors originate from a man in his late teens or twenties in good health. Some clones in this sample may be carry-over from other donors' samples. The CDR3 runs from the conserved cysteine through the conserved F or W. The D gene is left open where the match is weak. Clone size is not always given. Where it is, it says once, few, many or a class for expanded clones.

clone size	V gene	CDR3 length	D gene	J gene	CDR3 protein	CDR3 DNA
-	TRBV20-1	11	-	TRBJ2-7	CSTSPADEQYF	TGCAGTACTAGTCCTGCTGACGAGCAGTACTTC
-	TRBV5-1	16	TRBD2	TRBJ2-1	CASTLAGGISYNEQFF	TGCGCCAGCACTCTAGCGGGAGGAATCTCCTACAATGAGCAGTTCTTC
-	TRBV18	12	-	TRBJ1-2	CASSPGDYGYTF	TGTGCCAGCTCACCGGGGGACTATGGCTACACCTTC
-	TRBV10-2	12	-	TRBJ1-1	CASSESSGEAFF	TGCGCCAGCAGTGAGTCGTCAGGGGAAGCTTTCTTT
-	TRBV2	13	-	TRBJ1-5	CASNARPGGPQHF	TGTGCCAGCAATGCAAGGCCCGGCGGGCCCCAGCATTTT
-	TRBV11-2	14	-	TRBJ1-2	CASRGGGANYGYTF	TGTGCCAGCAGAGGCGGGGGCGCGAACTATGGCTACACCTTC
few	TRBV11-3	13	-	TRBJ2-5	CASSLVPGETQYF	TGTGCCAGCAGCTTAGTGCCCGGGGAGACCCAGTACTTC
few	TRBV5-6	12	-	TRBJ1-1	CASSLTGIEAFF	TGTGCCAGCAGCCTAACCGGGATTGAAGCTTTCTTT
-	TRBV9	15	TRBD1	TRBJ1-5	CASSVTGTGDQPQHF	TGTGCCAGCAGCGTCACAGGGACAGGGGATCAGCCCCAGCATTTT
-	TRBV19	12	-	TRBJ1-5	CASSPFLEPQHF	TGTGCCAGTAGCCCCTTCTTGGAGCCCCAGCATTTT
-	TRBV19	15	TRBD1	TRBJ2-7	CASSPGTGTTYEQYF	TGTGCCAGTAGCCCGGGGACAGGGACGACCTACGAGCAGTACTTC
-	TRBV15	14	-	TRBJ1-5	CATSRAPAGQPQHF	TGTGCCACCAGCAGAGCCCCGGCAGGCCAGCCCCAGCATTTT
once	TRBV6-5	15	-	TRBJ1-5	CASSKQGLGNQPQHF	TGTGCCAGCAGTAAACAGGGTTTGGGCAATCAGCCCCAGCATTTT
-	TRBV6-6	12	-	TRBJ1-1	CASRLRDGRGFF	TGTGCCAGCAGGTTACGGGACGGGCGAGGTTTCTTT
-	TRBV29-1	11	-	TRBJ2-2	CSVLRVQELFF	TGCAGCGTTTTAAGGGTTCAAGAGCTGTTTTTT
once	TRBV10-3	14	-	TRBJ2-7	CAISESSLTYEQYF	TGTGCCATCAGTGAGTCTTCGCTTACCTACGAGCAGTACTTC
-	TRBV7-2	12	-	TRBJ2-5	CASSPNGETQYF	TGTGCCAGCAGCCCGAACGGTGAGACCCAGTACTTC
once	TRBV27	17	TRBD1	TRBJ2-3	CASSLSRRSGQGDTQYF	TGTGCCAGCAGTTTATCGAGACGGTCGGGACAGGGGGATACGCAGTATTTT
-	TRBV7-8	15	-	TRBJ1-2	CASSLGWIGDYGYTF	TGTGCCAGCAGCTTAGGTTGGATAGGGGACTATGGCTACACCTTC
-	TRBV9	15	-	TRBJ1-2	CASSVGWRASSGYTF	TGTGCCAGCAGCGTAGGGTGGAGGGCATCTAGCGGCTACACCTTC
-	TRBV18	17	-	TRBJ2-2	CASSPSQGGSGTGELFF	TGTGCCAGCTCACCATCACAGGGAGGGTCCGGGACCGGGGAGCTGTTTTTT
-	TRBV7-2	14	TRBD1	TRBJ2-7	CASSSPGQPYEQYF	TGTGCCAGCAGCTCTCCGGGACAGCCGTACGAGCAGTACTTC
-	TRBV9	15	TRBD2	TRBJ2-1	CASSVASGNYNEQFF	TGTGCCAGCAGCGTAGCTAGCGGGAACTACAATGAGCAGTTCTTC
-	TRBV5-1	18	TRBD2	TRBJ2-7	CASSLGLAGAVVFYEQYF	TGCGCCAGCAGCCTTGGACTAGCGGGAGCGGTTGTTTTCTACGAGCAGTACTTC
-	TRBV6-1	14	-	TRBJ1-1	CASSQVPMNTEAFF	TGTGCCAGCAGCCAAGTTCCTATGAACACTGAAGCTTTCTTT
-	TRBV4-2	18	TRBD2	TRBJ2-7	CASSQRIGLAGVSYEQYF	TGTGCCAGCAGCCAAAGGATTGGACTAGCGGGAGTCTCCTACGAGCAGTACTTC
-	TRBV7-9	11	-	TRBJ2-1	CASSREAEQFF	TGTGCCAGCAGCAGAGAGGCTGAGCAGTTCTTC
-	TRBV7-2	14	-	TRBJ2-5	CASSLGSSVETQYF	TGTGCCAGCAGCTTAGGATCCAGCGTGGAGACCCAGTACTTC